Listed below are T cell receptor beta chains from one sample, sequenced in a study of T-cell memory formation after mild COVID-19. TCRdb recomputed calls from the 5' RACE reads with MiXCR, one row per CDR3 protein. Here the sample spans 190,000 or so distinct CDR3 sequences, roughly a fifth being singletons. Specimen: PBMCs or a T cell subset sorted from them (not recorded which). All receptors come from an adult woman who had mild COVID-19 (a few samples of this study predate the infection). Cell type and time point are not known. Each CDR3 is given with its conserved first and last residue. The D gene is left open where the match is weak. Clone size is given for some rows only: seen once, a few or many times, or a class if the clone is expanded.

d_call	j_call	clone_size	v_call	cdr3_length	cdr3_nt	cdr3_aa
-	TRBJ2-4	-	TRBV15	15	TGTGCCACCAGCGATCCTGGGAGCCACGAAAACATTCAGTACTTC	CATSDPGSHENIQYF
-	TRBJ1-2	few	TRBV30	10	TGTGCCGGAGAAGTTAATGGCTACACCTTC	CAGEVNGYTF
-	TRBJ1-2	many	TRBV5-1	14	TGCGCCAGCAGAATCGAGGGTACTTCTCATGGCTACACCTTC	CASRIEGTSHGYTF
-	TRBJ1-6	-	TRBV9	16	TGTGCCAGCAGCGTAGCTACGCCGAGTGGACTTTCACCCCTCCACTTT	CASSVATPSGLSPLHF
-	TRBJ2-5	-	TRBV9	14	TGTGCCAGCAGAGTAGAGACAGGAAGCGGGACCCAGTACTTC	CASRVETGSGTQYF
-	TRBJ2-2	-	TRBV6-2/TRBV6-3	15	TGTGCCAGCAGTTACTCAGTCGGGAGCCACTGGGAGCTGTTTTTT	CASSYSVGSHWELFF
-	TRBJ2-1	few	TRBV7-6	14	TGTGCCAGCAGCTTACTGTCCGACGGACCGCAGCAGTTCTTC	CASSLLSDGPQQFF
-	TRBJ2-3	few	TRBV6-5	13	TGTGCCAGCAGTTACTCCGATAGTTTGGCGCAGTATTTT	CASSYSDSLAQYF
TRBD1	TRBJ2-7	few	TRBV29-1	14	TGCAGCGCCGAGGGGCAGGGGGACTCCTACGAGCAGTACTTC	CSAEGQGDSYEQYF
-	TRBJ2-3	few	TRBV7-6	15	TGTGCCAGCAGCTTAGCCAGGGGAAGGACAGATACGCAGTATTTT	CASSLARGRTDTQYF
TRBD1	TRBJ2-7	few	TRBV5-1	13	TGCGCCAGCAGCTTCGACAGGGCCCACGAGCAGTACTTC	CASSFDRAHEQYF
-	TRBJ2-1	-	TRBV7-9	15	TGTGCCAGCAGCGACCCGGGCCGCTCCTACAATGAGCAGTTCTTC	CASSDPGRSYNEQFF
-	TRBJ2-5	few	TRBV5-1	14	TGCGCCAGCAGCCTAGGGGACAGCCCAGCGGGTCCGTACTTC	CASSLGDSPAGPYF
-	TRBJ2-1	few	TRBV12-3/TRBV12-4	12	TGTGCCAGCAGTTACGGCTACAATGAGCAGTTCTTC	CASSYGYNEQFF
-	TRBJ2-7	many	TRBV9	15	TGTGCCAGCAGCCGTACGGGCAGCTTGGCCGACGAGCAGTACTTC	CASSRTGSLADEQYF
-	TRBJ2-7	-	TRBV9	15	TGTGCCAGCAGCGCCGACAGTAACCTTTCCTACGAGCAGTACTTC	CASSADSNLSYEQYF
-	TRBJ2-4	few	TRBV11-3	16	TGTGCCAGCAGCCCGACTGCCGGGGGTAGCAAAAACATTCAGTACTTC	CASSPTAGGSKNIQYF
TRBD2	TRBJ2-1	-	TRBV24-1	16	TGTGCCACCAGTGACTCACTAGCGGGAGAAGTCAATGAGCAGTTCTTC	CATSDSLAGEVNEQFF
-	TRBJ2-1	many	TRBV2	16	TGTGCCAGCAGTGACCGTGAGTGGGACTCCAACAATGAGCAGTTCTTC	CASSDREWDSNNEQFF
TRBD1	TRBJ1-1	few	TRBV5-1	14	TGCGCCAGCAGCAACAGGGGCTATGGGGAGGGAGCTTTCTTT	CASSNRGYGEGAFF
-	TRBJ2-6	-	TRBV3-1	19	TGTGCCAGCAGCCCGTACAGGGAACTCGACTCCTCTGGGGCCAACGTCCTGACTTTC	CASSPYRELDSSGANVLTF
-	TRBJ1-2	-	TRBV20-1	14	TGCAGTGCTAGAGCGACAGGATTCGGCTATGGCTACACCTTC	CSARATGFGYGYTF
-	TRBJ2-7	-	TRBV6-5	14	TGTGCCAGCAGGTCGACGGGAGCCTCCTACGAGCAGTACTTC	CASRSTGASYEQYF
-	TRBJ2-5	few	TRBV7-9	15	TGTGCCAGCAGCTTAGATCGTGCAGAACGAGAGACCCAGTACTTC	CASSLDRAERETQYF
-	TRBJ2-2	-	TRBV4-3	15	TGCGCCAGCAGCCAAGAATGGGAGGACACCGGGGAGCTGTTTTTT	CASSQEWEDTGELFF
-	TRBJ1-3	medium-sized	TRBV3-1	15	TGTGCCAGCAGCCAAGACGGAAGCTCTGGAAACACCATATATTTT	CASSQDGSSGNTIYF
-	TRBJ2-2	-	TRBV12-3/TRBV12-4	13	TGTGCCAGCAGTCCGCATAAGACCGGGGAGCTGTTTTTT	CASSPHKTGELFF
TRBD2	TRBJ2-7	-	TRBV12-3/TRBV12-4	14	TGTGCCAGCAGTTTAATTAGCGGGGTCTACGAGCAGTACTTC	CASSLISGVYEQYF
TRBD1	TRBJ2-2	few	TRBV7-9	15	TGTGCCAGCAGCCCCCGGGACAGAAACACCGGGGAGCTGTTTTTT	CASSPRDRNTGELFF
-	TRBJ2-2	-	TRBV4-1	16	TGCGCCAGCAGCCAAGTGTCTCGATATTTGACCGGGGAGCTGTTTTTT	CASSQVSRYLTGELFF
-	TRBJ1-1	-	TRBV28	12	TGTGCCAGCACAGGATTCAACACTGAAGCTTTCTTT	CASTGFNTEAFF